A selection of T cell receptor beta chains follows, all from one sample in a study of early T cells in non-severe SARS-CoV-2 infection. TCRdb reprocessed the 5' RACE reads with MiXCR, giving one entry per CDR3 protein. The sample consists of about 50,000 distinct CDR3 sequences, over 8% of them appearing once. This material consisted of whole blood, taken at baseline. Receptors were obtained from an adult who was a healthcare worker with PCR-confirmed SARS-CoV-2 infection or an uninfected control (not recorded which). Both conserved end residues are part of each CDR3. The D gene is left open where the match is weak. Expanded clones are given a class, and other clones once, few, many or no size at all.

abundance	d_gene	j_gene	v_gene	CDR3nt	CDR3aa
few	.	TRBJ2-7	TRBV7-9	TGTGCCAGCAGCCCGCAGGGAGGAACCTACGAGCAGTACTTC	CASSPQGGTYEQYF
.	TRBD1	TRBJ1-2	TRBV29-1	TGCAGCGTTGAGGGACAGGGGGCCTATGGCTACACCTTC	CSVEGQGAYGYTF
few	.	TRBJ2-5	TRBV11-2	TGTGCCAGCAGCTTCGGAGCGAACCAAGAGACCCAGTACTTC	CASSFGANQETQYF
many	.	TRBJ2-2	TRBV5-4	TGTGCCAGCAGCTTGGGAGGGGCCGTGAACACCGGGGAGCTGTTTTTT	CASSLGGAVNTGELFF
few	.	TRBJ2-7	TRBV5-1	TGCGCCAGCAGCTTGGCGTTGGGACCGTACTACGAGCAGTACTTC	CASSLALGPYYEQYF
.	TRBD1	TRBJ2-3	TRBV7-8	TGTGCCAGCAGCCCGACGGACAGGGGTGATACGCAGTATTTT	CASSPTDRGDTQYF
few	.	TRBJ2-4	TRBV7-9	TGTGCCAGCAGCTTGGTGAGGGCTGGGGCTAGTTCCGACATTCAGTACTTC	CASSLVRAGASSDIQYF
many	.	TRBJ1-5	TRBV20-1	TGCAGTGCTCGGGCCGATTATAGCAATCAGCCCCAGCATTTT	CSARADYSNQPQHF
few	.	TRBJ2-2	TRBV7-2	TGTGCCAGCAGCTCGCGGCAGAATCTCGGGGAGCTGTTTTTT	CASSSRQNLGELFF
.	.	TRBJ1-1	TRBV29-1	TGCAGCTCCTCGGGGGCGGAGAACACTGAAGCTTTCTTT	CSSSGAENTEAFF
few	.	TRBJ1-2	TRBV12-3/TRBV12-4	TGTGCCAGCAGGGGGAGTGACTATTGCTACACCTTC	CASRGSDYCYTF
many	TRBD2	TRBJ2-3	TRBV7-3	TGTGCCAGCAGCCCAGGGACTAGCGGGACCACAGATACGCAGTATTTT	CASSPGTSGTTDTQYF
few	.	TRBJ1-5	TRBV11-2	TGTGCCAGCAGCTTAGACTTAGCCCAGCCCCAGCATTTT	CASSLDLAQPQHF
many	.	TRBJ2-5	TRBV11-2	TGTGCCAGCAGCTTAGGTTTCTGGGAGACCCAGTACTTC	CASSLGFWETQYF
.	TRBD1	TRBJ1-3	TRBV30	TGTGCCTGGAGGGGACAGGGGAGAAACACCATATATTTT	CAWRGQGRNTIYF
many	TRBD2	TRBJ2-2	TRBV5-4	TGTGCCAGCAGCTTGTTAAGCGGGGGAACCGGGGAGCTGTTTTTT	CASSLLSGGTGELFF
.	.	TRBJ2-7	TRBV7-6	TGTGCCAGCAGCCCACTTCACCCCGCAACGGGACTCTTCAGCTCCTACGAGCAGTACTTC	CASSPLHPATGLFSSYEQYF
.	.	TRBJ1-1	TRBV7-9	TGTGCCAGCAGCAAAACGTCGGGGACTGAAGCTTTCTTT	CASSKTSGTEAFF
many	.	TRBJ1-1	TRBV6-5	TGTGCCAGCAGACTCAGGACCAAATTTGAAGCTTTCTTT	CASRLRTKFEAFF
many	TRBD2	TRBJ2-3	TRBV6-1	TGTGCCAGCGCACGAGGGGAGGGGAGCACAGATACGCAGTATTTT	CASARGEGSTDTQYF
few	TRBD1	TRBJ1-2	TRBV20-1	TGCAGTGCTCGGGAACAGGGGAGCTATGGCTACACCTTC	CSAREQGSYGYTF
few	TRBD1	TRBJ2-7	TRBV11-2	TGTGCCAGCAGCTTCCCCCTACAGGGGAAGTACGAGCAGTACTTC	CASSFPLQGKYEQYF
many	.	TRBJ1-4	TRBV20-1	TGCAGTGCTTTATCTCCACTTGGGGGGACGCTCGAAAAACTGTTTTTT	CSALSPLGGTLEKLFF
.	.	TRBJ2-7	TRBV9	TGTGCCAGCAGCGCCGGGGAAGGGGCCTACGAGCAGTACTTC	CASSAGEGAYEQYF
few	.	TRBJ1-4	TRBV18	TGTGCCAGCTCTCAGCAGGGGCCTGAGTATGAAAAACTGTTTTTT	CASSQQGPEYEKLFF
.	.	TRBJ1-2	TRBV20-1	TGCAGTGCTAGAGAGGAGGCCTCCGGCTATGGCTACACCTTC	CSAREEASGYGYTF
.	TRBD2	TRBJ2-3	TRBV20-1	TGCAGTGCGTCTAGCGGGAGGGGGGCAGATACGCAGTATTTT	CSASSGRGADTQYF
many	.	TRBJ1-3	TRBV9	TGTGCCAGCAGCGTTTCGTCGGGCTCTGGAAACACCATATATTTT	CASSVSSGSGNTIYF
many	.	TRBJ2-6	TRBV29-1	TGCAGCGTCCGGAACTCTGGGGCCAACGTCCTGACTTTC	CSVRNSGANVLTF
many	.	TRBJ2-7	TRBV7-2	TGTGCCAGCAGCTTAACGGGATCCAGGGAGGACGAGCAGTACTTC	CASSLTGSREDEQYF
few	.	TRBJ2-7	TRBV6-2/TRBV6-3	TGTGCCAGCAGTGCCGGGACGGGCCCCTACGAGCAGTACTTC	CASSAGTGPYEQYF
.	.	TRBJ2-7	TRBV5-5	TGTGCCAGCAGCTCAGCAGCGACAGGTACCTACGAGCAGTACTTC	CASSSAATGTYEQYF
few	TRBD2	TRBJ2-5	TRBV5-1	TGCGCCAGCAGCTTGTTGACTAGCGGGGGCCAAGAGACCCAGTACTTC	CASSLLTSGGQETQYF
.	.	TRBJ1-1	TRBV10-3	TGTGCCATCAGGCACAGGGTATCTCTGCAGGACACTGAAGCTTTCTTT	CAIRHRVSLQDTEAFF
many	.	TRBJ2-3	TRBV7-2	TGTGCCAGCAGCTCCCGGGGCCCAGATACGCAGTATTTT	CASSSRGPDTQYF
.	.	TRBJ2-5	TRBV18	TGTGCCAGCTCACCACGGCCCGAGTCTGAGACCCAGTACTTC	CASSPRPESETQYF
.	.	TRBJ1-2	TRBV3-1	TGTGCCAGCAGCCGAGGGGAGGAGTATGGCTACACCTTC	CASSRGEEYGYTF
many	.	TRBJ2-7	TRBV2	TGTGCCAGCAGTGACCCCGACGGTACCTACGAGCAGTACTTC	CASSDPDGTYEQYF
.	.	TRBJ1-6	TRBV4-2	TGTGCCAGCAGCCAAGATAAGACACCGAGCTCCTATAATTCACCCCACCACTTT	CASSQDKTPSSYNSPHHF
few	.	TRBJ2-5	TRBV7-8	TGTGCCAGCAGCAATCTACACAGGGTACGGACCCAGTACTTC	CASSNLHRVRTQYF
many	.	TRBJ2-7	TRBV11-2	TGTGCCAGCAGCTTAGAGCCTGTACCCTACGAGCAGTACTTC	CASSLEPVPYEQYF
many	.	TRBJ1-2	TRBV7-8	TGTGCCAGCAGCCCCTCCCGCGGGGGGTTCGTAGGCGGCTACACCTTC	CASSPSRGGFVGGYTF
few	TRBD1	TRBJ2-5	TRBV5-1	TGCGCCAGCAGCCCGGGACAGGGGGTTGGAGAGACCCAGTACTTC	CASSPGQGVGETQYF
.	TRBD1	TRBJ1-2	TRBV25-1	TGTGCCAGCAGTGAAGGGGATAAGACAGGGACGCACTATGGCTACACCTTC	CASSEGDKTGTHYGYTF
few	TRBD2	TRBJ2-5	TRBV10-1	TGCGCCAGCAGTGAGATGGTAGCGGGGCCGCCAGAGACCCAGTACTTC	CASSEMVAGPPETQYF
many	TRBD2	TRBJ2-3	TRBV2	TGTGCCAGCAGTGAGGATAGCGGGGGGCCATCTACGCAGTATTTT	CASSEDSGGPSTQYF
many	.	TRBJ2-3	TRBV11-2	TGTGCCAGCAGCTTCGGGGGCAGGGCGTATGGCACAGATACGCAGTATTTT	CASSFGGRAYGTDTQYF
.	.	TRBJ2-3	TRBV6-2/TRBV6-3	TGTGCCAGCAGTTACTATGGCTTCACAGATACGCAGTATTTT	CASSYYGFTDTQYF
few	.	TRBJ2-1	TRBV7-2	TGTGCCAGCAGCGAAACAAGCAGCTCCTACAATGAGCAGTTCTTC	CASSETSSSYNEQFF
medium-sized	.	TRBJ1-2	TRBV4-2	TGTGCCAGCAGCCAAGACAGCGCCAAAAACTATGGCTACACCTTC	CASSQDSAKNYGYTF
many	.	TRBJ1-6	TRBV10-3	TGTGCCATCACACCCAGGGACGATAATTCACCCCTCCACTTT	CAITPRDDNSPLHF
many	.	TRBJ2-3	TRBV6-2/TRBV6-3	TGTGCCAGCAGCTACGGGGCCGTGTATACGCAGTATTTT	CASSYGAVYTQYF
.	TRBD2	TRBJ2-5	TRBV30	TGTGCCTGGAAATTCGGGGGGCAAGAGACCCAGTACTTC	CAWKFGGQETQYF